The clone carrying this T cell receptor beta chain was seen at least ten times. Antigen unknown. The CDR3 extends over 13 amino acids. The V gene's germline CDR1 is SGHTA and CDR2 FQGNSA. Trimming removed 4 bases at V and 6 bases at J, with 13 bases between. The entry originates in a study of read filtering for tumor transcriptome and immune sequencing. Study-wide results and caveats: Approximately 80% of IR-seq clonotypes had one read, totaling approximately 3.3% of reads; RNA-seq: about 70% and 40%.

Molecular barcoded adaptors covering alpha/delta and beta/gamma chains were used on 400 ng RNA. TCRdb reanalysed the reads using MiXCR and keeps one entry per CDR3 protein. This table holds roughly 41,000 distinct CDR3 sequences, roughly an eighth found once. The V gene is TRBV7-2, the J gene TRBJ2-7; D is perhaps TRBD2 (5 bases). The sequenced sample was a population of CD138-negative cells sorted from bone marrow. The clonotype originates from a donor at least 40 years old with multiple myeloma. The CDR3 DNA reads TGTGCCAGCAGCTCAACAGTGGGAGCCGAGCAGTACTTC. Its translation is CASSSTVGAEQYF.